These T cell receptor beta chains were read from a single sample in a study of cytomegalovirus exposure and HLA in healthy donors. TCRdb's copy holds only in-frame clones and misses some; the assay was immunoSEQ multiplex PCR. This sample has around 280,000 clones, with 85% to 90% found just once. The specimen sequenced was PBMCs. The receptors derive from a woman aged 18 to 35 in good health and CMV-seronegative. CDR3s include the opening cysteine and the closing phenylalanine or tryptophan. D genes are given only for firm matches. Size tells how often a clone was seen (once, few, many) or the class of an expanded clone, and some rows leave it out.

TRBJ1-6,TRBD1,TRBV19,once,16,TGTGCCAGTCAACCAAGACGGACAGGGGATAATTCACCCCTCCACTTT,CASQPRRTGDNSPLHF
TRBJ2-7,TRBD1,TRBV7-8,NA,15,TGTGCCAGCAGCAGCTCGGGACAGGGGGCCTACGAGCAGTACTTC,CASSSSGQGAYEQYF
TRBJ2-5,NA,TRBV2,NA,14,TGTGCCAGCAGTGAGTCATCAGGGGCGGAGACCCAGTACTTC,CASSESSGAETQYF
TRBJ1-2,TRBD1,TRBV9,once,15,TGTGCCAGCAGTGGAGGACAGGGCCCTCTGGGTGGCTACACCTTC,CASSGGQGPLGGYTF
TRBJ1-1,TRBD1,TRBV27,NA,14,TGTGCCAGCAGTTTACAGGGGGCGAACACTGAAGCTTTCTTT,CASSLQGANTEAFF
TRBJ1-1,NA,TRBV21-1,NA,15,TGTGCCAGCAGCAACCCCCACGGGGGGAACACTGAAGCTTTCTTT,CASSNPHGGNTEAFF
TRBJ1-2,NA,TRBV14,NA,13,TGTGCCAGCAGCCCTCGCGGGCTGGATGGCTACACCTTC,CASSPRGLDGYTF
TRBJ2-7,NA,TRBV19,NA,13,TGTGCCAGTAGTATACAGACAGCCTACGAGCAGTACTTC,CASSIQTAYEQYF
TRBJ2-7,TRBD2,TRBV27,NA,14,TGTGCCAGCTCCCCTGGAGCGGGAGTCTACGAGCAGTACTTC,CASSPGAGVYEQYF
TRBJ1-4,NA,TRBV5-1,NA,15,TGCGCCAGCAGCTTGGTAGGGGCAACTAATGAAAAACTGTTTTTT,CASSLVGATNEKLFF
TRBJ1-1,NA,TRBV7-3,NA,18,TGTGCCAGCAGCTTAACTGGGGCCTTAGACAGTGGGGACACTGAAGCTTTCTTT,CASSLTGALDSGDTEAFF
TRBJ1-6,NA,TRBV7-8,NA,15,TGTGCCAGCAGCTCCCGACAGAGGACCAATTCACCCCTCCACTTT,CASSSRQRTNSPLHF
TRBJ2-7,TRBD2,TRBV9,NA,16,TGTGCCAGCAGCCCAGGACTAGCGGGGGGGCCGGGCGAGCAGTACTTC,CASSPGLAGGPGEQYF
TRBJ2-6,NA,TRBV6-4,once,16,TGTGCCAGCAGTGAAGGGGTAAACTCTGGGGCCAACGTCCTGACTTTC,CASSEGVNSGANVLTF
TRBJ2-3,NA,TRBV7-6,NA,15,TGTGCCAGCAGCCCCACGCCGCAGGGGCGGGATACGCAGTATTTT,CASSPTPQGRDTQYF
TRBJ1-2,NA,TRBV19,NA,14,TGTGCCAGTAGCTCGGACAGAGAGCCCTATGGCTACACCTTC,CASSSDREPYGYTF
TRBJ1-6,NA,TRBV13,NA,19,TGTGCCAGCAGCTTGGGGTTGCCAGGGTCGAGCTCCTATAATTCACCCCTCCACTTT,CASSLGLPGSSSYNSPLHF
TRBJ2-3,NA,TRBV9,NA,15,TGTGCCAGCACCCCAGCTAGCGCGTCTCCAGATACGCAGTATTTT,CASTPASASPDTQYF
TRBJ2-7,TRBD2,TRBV29-1,NA,19,TGCAGCGTTGAAGTGCGAACTGGGCGGGGGGCCGGACCGCGCTACGAGCAGTACTTC,CSVEVRTGRGAGPRYEQYF
TRBJ2-1,TRBD2,TRBV7-3,NA,15,TGTGCCAGCAGCTTAAATCTAGCGGGGGGGGGTGAGCAGTTCTTC,CASSLNLAGGGEQFF